These T cell receptor beta chains were read from a single sample in a study of T cell changes during pregnancy in multiple sclerosis. Profiling relied on immunoSEQ multiplex PCR, and the TCRdb table lists in-frame clones only, not all of them. The repertoire holds tens of thousands of clones, with approximately 92% as singletons. Material: peripheral blood, obtained before pregnancy. These receptors all stem from a female donor with multiple sclerosis, enrolled in a pregnancy study. Both conserved end residues are part of each CDR3. The D gene is left open where the match is weak. Only some rows state a clone size, as once, few, many or a class for expanded clones.

v_gene: TRBV18
abundance: -
j_gene: TRBJ1-2
d_gene: TRBD1
CDR3aa: CASSSGQGEWGYTF
CDR3nt: TGTGCCAGCTCATCAGGACAGGGCGAGTGGGGCTACACCTTC

v_gene: TRBV28
abundance: once
j_gene: TRBJ2-7
d_gene: TRBD2
CDR3aa: CASLGVIAGGFTGEQYF
CDR3nt: TGTGCCAGTCTTGGGGTGATAGCGGGAGGATTTACAGGCGAGCAGTACTTC

v_gene: TRBV5-1
abundance: -
j_gene: TRBJ2-2
d_gene: TRBD2
CDR3aa: CASSFLAGVTGGELFF
CDR3nt: TGCGCCAGCAGCTTTTTAGCGGGAGTAACAGGCGGGGAGCTGTTTTTT

v_gene: TRBV7-9
abundance: -
j_gene: TRBJ1-1
d_gene: TRBD1
CDR3aa: CASSLRQGDTEAFF
CDR3nt: TGTGCCAGCAGCTTAAGGCAGGGGGACACTGAAGCTTTCTTT

v_gene: TRBV28
abundance: once
j_gene: TRBJ2-3
d_gene: TRBD2
CDR3aa: CASSPFGRGSADTQYF
CDR3nt: TGTGCCAGCAGTCCCTTTGGGCGCGGGAGTGCAGATACGCAGTATTTT

v_gene: TRBV4-2
abundance: -
j_gene: TRBJ2-1
d_gene: -
CDR3aa: CASSQEGSYNEQFF
CDR3nt: TGTGCCAGCAGCCAAGAGGGCAGTTACAATGAGCAGTTCTTC

v_gene: TRBV5-1
abundance: -
j_gene: TRBJ1-2
d_gene: -
CDR3aa: CASSQRSGDGYTF
CDR3nt: TGCGCCAGCAGCCAACGATCCGGGGATGGCTACACCTTC

v_gene: TRBV5-5
abundance: once
j_gene: TRBJ2-1
d_gene: -
CDR3aa: CASSLDTGFYNEQFF
CDR3nt: TGTGCCAGCAGCTTGGATACAGGTTTCTACAATGAGCAGTTCTTC

v_gene: TRBV5-6
abundance: -
j_gene: TRBJ1-2
d_gene: TRBD1
CDR3aa: CASSQGQGWGGYTF
CDR3nt: TGTGCCAGCAGCCAAGGACAGGGTTGGGGTGGCTACACCTTC

v_gene: TRBV5-4
abundance: once
j_gene: TRBJ1-1
d_gene: -
CDR3aa: CASSLGHALSNTEAFF
CDR3nt: TGTGCCAGCAGCTTGGGTCACGCGCTATCGAACACTGAAGCTTTCTTT

v_gene: TRBV5-6
abundance: -
j_gene: TRBJ2-1
d_gene: TRBD2
CDR3aa: CASRGLAENNEQFF
CDR3nt: TGTGCCAGCAGGGGACTAGCGGAGAACAATGAGCAGTTCTTC

v_gene: TRBV7-2
abundance: -
j_gene: TRBJ2-5
d_gene: -
CDR3aa: CASSLSGGQETQYF
CDR3nt: TGTGCCAGCAGCTTAAGCGGCGGCCAAGAGACCCAGTACTTC

v_gene: TRBV7-9
abundance: -
j_gene: TRBJ2-5
d_gene: TRBD1
CDR3aa: CASSQGQGMWTQYF
CDR3nt: TGTGCCAGCAGCCAGGGACAGGGGATGTGGACCCAGTACTTC

v_gene: TRBV25-1
abundance: -
j_gene: TRBJ2-1
d_gene: TRBD2
CDR3aa: CATGLAGDGEQFF
CDR3nt: TGTGCCACCGGACTAGCGGGAGACGGAGAGCAGTTCTTC

v_gene: TRBV9
abundance: -
j_gene: TRBJ2-6
d_gene: -
CDR3aa: CASSVDRVRSGANVLTF
CDR3nt: TGTGCCAGCAGCGTAGACAGGGTCCGCTCTGGGGCCAACGTCCTGACTTTC

v_gene: TRBV19
abundance: -
j_gene: TRBJ1-2
d_gene: TRBD1
CDR3aa: CASSLSDRVYGYTF
CDR3nt: TGTGCCAGTAGCCTATCGGACAGGGTCTATGGCTACACCTTC

v_gene: TRBV18
abundance: -
j_gene: TRBJ1-2
d_gene: TRBD1
CDR3aa: CASSPGDRGYGYTF
CDR3nt: TGTGCCAGCTCACCAGGGGACAGGGGCTATGGCTACACCTTC

v_gene: TRBV6-5
abundance: -
j_gene: TRBJ2-2
d_gene: -
CDR3aa: CASSYSEAGELFF
CDR3nt: TGTGCCAGCAGTTACTCGGAGGCCGGGGAGCTGTTTTTT

v_gene: TRBV9
abundance: -
j_gene: TRBJ2-7
d_gene: TRBD1
CDR3aa: CASSGRDRENYEQYF
CDR3nt: TGTGCCAGCAGCGGCCGGGACAGGGAGAACTACGAGCAGTACTTC

v_gene: TRBV4-2
abundance: once
j_gene: TRBJ2-5
d_gene: TRBD2
CDR3aa: CASSQAGSGTQETQYF
CDR3nt: TGTGCCAGCAGCCAGGCGGGTAGCGGGACTCAAGAGACCCAGTACTTC

v_gene: TRBV19
abundance: -
j_gene: TRBJ2-5
d_gene: TRBD2
CDR3aa: CASSIGPGREETQYF
CDR3nt: TGTGCCAGTAGTATTGGGCCTGGGAGGGAAGAGACCCAGTACTTC

v_gene: TRBV6-5
abundance: -
j_gene: TRBJ2-7
d_gene: -
CDR3aa: CASSYSLRYEQYF
CDR3nt: TGTGCCAGCAGTTACTCGCTCCGGTACGAGCAGTACTTC

v_gene: TRBV29-1
abundance: -
j_gene: TRBJ2-7
d_gene: -
CDR3aa: CSGRNRVGEQYF
CDR3nt: TGCAGCGGTAGAAACAGGGTAGGCGAGCAGTACTTC

v_gene: TRBV6-5
abundance: -
j_gene: TRBJ1-2
d_gene: -
CDR3aa: CASRSGQIPNYGYTF
CDR3nt: TGTGCCAGCAGGTCCGGACAGATTCCTAACTATGGCTACACCTTC

v_gene: TRBV7-2
abundance: -
j_gene: TRBJ2-1
d_gene: TRBD2
CDR3aa: CASSILAGGPTRKSNEQFF
CDR3nt: TGTGCCAGCAGCATCCTAGCGGGAGGACCCACCCGCAAAAGCAATGAGCAGTTCTTC

v_gene: TRBV13
abundance: -
j_gene: TRBJ2-7
d_gene: -
CDR3aa: CASSLSGIEQYF
CDR3nt: TGTGCCAGCAGCTTATCAGGGATCGAGCAGTACTTC

v_gene: TRBV12-2
abundance: few
j_gene: TRBJ2-5
d_gene: -
CDR3aa: CASPPSGRAGTQYF
CDR3nt: TGTGCAAGTCCGCCCTCGGGCCGGGCGGGGACCCAGTACTTC

v_gene: TRBV4-3
abundance: -
j_gene: TRBJ1-2
d_gene: TRBD1
CDR3aa: CASSHGQGLYGYTF
CDR3nt: TGCGCCAGCAGCCACGGACAGGGACTTTATGGCTACACCTTC

v_gene: TRBV4-1
abundance: -
j_gene: TRBJ2-3
d_gene: TRBD2
CDR3aa: CASTRLAGVFLSTDTQYF
CDR3nt: TGCGCCAGCACGCGACTAGCGGGAGTCTTTCTTAGCACAGATACGCAGTATTTT

v_gene: TRBV5-1
abundance: -
j_gene: TRBJ2-3
d_gene: TRBD2
CDR3aa: CASTPLAGDTQYF
CDR3nt: TGCGCCAGCACCCCTCTAGCGGGCGATACGCAGTATTTT

v_gene: TRBV29-1
abundance: -
j_gene: TRBJ2-1
d_gene: -
CDR3aa: CSVEGPSYNEQFF
CDR3nt: TGCAGCGTCGAGGGCCCTTCCTACAATGAGCAGTTCTTC

v_gene: TRBV7-3
abundance: -
j_gene: TRBJ2-5
d_gene: TRBD2
CDR3aa: CASSQSGGETQYF
CDR3nt: TGTGCCAGCAGCCAATCGGGGGGGGAGACCCAGTACTTC

v_gene: TRBV27
abundance: -
j_gene: TRBJ2-5
d_gene: TRBD2
CDR3aa: CASSLGLAGGHKTQYF
CDR3nt: TGTGCCAGCAGTCTCGGACTAGCGGGAGGTCATAAGACCCAGTACTTC

v_gene: TRBV6-6
abundance: -
j_gene: TRBJ2-7
d_gene: -
CDR3aa: CASSYQQGINYEQYF
CDR3nt: TGTGCCAGCAGTTACCAGCAGGGCATTAACTACGAGCAGTACTTC

v_gene: TRBV7-3
abundance: -
j_gene: TRBJ1-1
d_gene: TRBD1
CDR3aa: CASSRTGGNTEAFF
CDR3nt: TGTGCCAGCAGCCGAACAGGGGGCAACACTGAAGCTTTCTTT

v_gene: TRBV28
abundance: -
j_gene: TRBJ2-7
d_gene: TRBD2
CDR3aa: CASSLYLADEQYF
CDR3nt: TGTGCCAGCAGTTTATACCTAGCGGACGAGCAGTACTTC

v_gene: TRBV7-9
abundance: -
j_gene: TRBJ1-1
d_gene: TRBD1
CDR3aa: CASSLAGQGGNTEAFF
CDR3nt: TGTGCCAGCAGCTTAGCTGGACAGGGGGGGAACACTGAAGCTTTCTTT

v_gene: TRBV29-1
abundance: -
j_gene: TRBJ2-1
d_gene: -
CDR3aa: CSVSETYNEQFF
CDR3nt: TGCAGCGTAAGCGAAACCTACAATGAGCAGTTCTTC

v_gene: TRBV29-1
abundance: -
j_gene: TRBJ2-5
d_gene: -
CDR3aa: CSVEGGERFGETQYF
CDR3nt: TGCAGCGTTGAAGGGGGCGAAAGGTTTGGGGAGACCCAGTACTTC

v_gene: TRBV6-6
abundance: -
j_gene: TRBJ1-2
d_gene: -
CDR3aa: CASSYPRGHSYGYTF
CDR3nt: TGTGCCAGCAGTTACCCTCGTGGACACAGCTATGGCTACACCTTC

v_gene: TRBV4-3
abundance: -
j_gene: TRBJ2-7
d_gene: TRBD2
CDR3aa: CASSQVWPSGEQYF
CDR3nt: TGCGCCAGCAGCCAAGTTTGGCCTAGCGGCGAGCAGTACTTC

v_gene: TRBV11-3
abundance: -
j_gene: TRBJ2-1
d_gene: TRBD2
CDR3aa: CASSPRTSGRVYNEQFF
CDR3nt: TGTGCCAGCAGCCCCCGGACTAGCGGGAGAGTATACAATGAGCAGTTCTTC

v_gene: TRBV18
abundance: -
j_gene: TRBJ2-3
d_gene: -
CDR3aa: CASSLTGTDTQYF
CDR3nt: TGTGCCAGCTCACTTACTGGCACAGATACGCAGTATTTT